The rows below give T cell receptor beta chains drawn from one sample of a study of Graves' ophthalmopathy and Graves' hyperthyroidism. Via MiXCR, TCRdb re-called the multiplex PCR reads, giving one row per CDR3 protein. Here the sample spans 340,000 or so distinct CDR3 sequences, roughly 15% being singletons. The specimen was peripheral blood. The receptor set was obtained from an adult man with Graves' ophthalmopathy. The CDR3 runs from the conserved cysteine through the conserved F or W. The D gene is left open where the match is weak. Clone size, where shown, is once, few, many, or a class for clones that have expanded.

16	TRBV12-3/TRBV12-4	.	.	TRBJ2-6	TGTGCCAGCAGTCAAATACAAGCCTCTGGGGCCAACGTCCTGACTTTC	CASSQIQASGANVLTF
15	TRBV12-3/TRBV12-4	many	TRBD1	TRBJ1-1	TGTGCCAGCAGCCCTACCGGGACAGCTGGGACTGAAGCTTTCTTT	CASSPTGTAGTEAFF
15	TRBV10-3	many	.	TRBJ2-5	TGTGCCATCAGTGACATTCGAACTCGGAAAGAGACCCAGTACTTC	CAISDIRTRKETQYF
13	TRBV24-1	many	.	TRBJ2-7	TGTGCCACCAGTGGCAGACAGTCCTACGAGCAGTACTTC	CATSGRQSYEQYF
16	TRBV18	many	TRBD1	TRBJ1-1	TGTGCCAGCTCACCAGCTGGGACAGGGCCGAACACTGAAGCTTTCTTT	CASSPAGTGPNTEAFF
11	TRBV18	many	.	TRBJ2-5	TGTGCCAGCTCACCGGAGGAATCCCAGTACTTC	CASSPEESQYF
14	TRBV14	many	.	TRBJ2-5	TGTGCCAGCAGCCAAGTTTGGGGTGAAGAGACCCAGTACTTC	CASSQVWGEETQYF
15	TRBV7-9	many	.	TRBJ1-1	TGTGCCAGCAGCTTAGTCCCGCACCAATACACTGAAGCTTTCTTT	CASSLVPHQYTEAFF
13	TRBV19	.	.	TRBJ2-7	TGTGCCAGCGGGGGCGGGACCGAATACGAGCAGTACTTC	CASGGGTEYEQYF
15	TRBV6-5	many	.	TRBJ2-2	TGTGCCAGCAGTTTCCTAGGAGGGAACACCGGGGAGCTGTTTTTT	CASSFLGGNTGELFF
14	TRBV27	many	TRBD2	TRBJ2-5	TGTGCCAGCAAGGACGGGGGGGGTACGGAGACCCAGTACTTC	CASKDGGGTETQYF
14	TRBV20-1	many	TRBD2	TRBJ2-7	TGCAGTGCCTCTAGCGGGAGGGAGTCGGGCGAGCAGTACTTC	CSASSGRESGEQYF
16	TRBV7-2	many	TRBD2	TRBJ2-7	TGTGCCAGCAGCCCGGGAGGACTAGCGGGAGTCTACGAGCAGTACTTC	CASSPGGLAGVYEQYF
12	TRBV7-2	many	.	TRBJ1-2	TGTGCCAGCAGCTTCGAGGGGAGCGGCTACACCTTC	CASSFEGSGYTF
15	TRBV6-2/TRBV6-3	.	.	TRBJ2-7	TGTGCCAGCAGTTACGAGGGACGGGGGTCCTACGAGCAGTACTTC	CASSYEGRGSYEQYF
14	TRBV18	many	.	TRBJ2-7	TGTGCCAGCTCTACAGCTACGGCGGCCTACGAGCAGTACTTC	CASSTATAAYEQYF
12	TRBV7-6	many	.	TRBJ1-2	TGTGCCAGCAGCCCCAGCAACTATGGCTACACCTTC	CASSPSNYGYTF